These 15 T cell receptor beta chains came from one sample sequenced in a study of T cell responses to AZD1222 COVID-19 vaccine. Sequencing was performed with immunoSEQ multiplex PCR; in TCRdb, only in-frame clones are kept and a portion is missing. This table has around 81,000 clones, roughly 82% appearing once. Specimen: peripheral blood, collected on day 0 of AZD1222 vaccination. The receptors here all came from an adult in good health.

The chain recombines TRBV7-8 with TRBJ2-3; D possibly corresponds to TRBD2 (7 bases). The germline V and J ends were trimmed by 7 bases and 0 bases, with 17 bases remaining between them. Germline V gene lookup returns CDR1 SGHVS and CDR2 FQNEAQ. The CDR3 totals 16 residues. In DNA form, the CDR3 reads TGTGCCAGCACCCCGATGGGAGGGGGGAGCACAGATACGCAGTATTTT. Residues: CASTPMGGGSTDTQYF.

V and J are TRBV7-2 and TRBJ1-4, with D uncertain. The CDR3 runs to 15 residues. CDR1 is SGHTA and CDR2 is FQGNSA in the germline V gene. V was clipped by 1 base and J by 6 bases, with 12 bases between them. The CDR3 DNA follows: TGTGCCAGCAGCTTAGTATTTGGTTCCGATGAAAAACTGTTTTTT. Translating gives CASSLVFGSDEKLFF.

This chain connects TRBV3-1 (or the pseudogene TRBV3-2) to TRBJ2-1; 8 bases agree with TRBD2. The V gene's germline CDR1 is LGHDT and CDR2 YNNKEL (reference sequence). With 4 bases clipped from V and 7 bases from J, the junction kept 12 bases outside the gene matches. The CDR3 is 16 residues long. Here the CDR3 reads CASSPGSGRRENEQFF. The CDR3 coding sequence is TGTGCCAGCAGCCCGGGCAGCGGGAGACGGGAGAATGAGCAGTTCTTC.

The CDR3 DNA is TGTGCCAGCAGTCCGCCCCCCCGAGTGACTAGTCGTGAGACCCAGTACTTC. It translates to CASSPPPRVTSRETQYF. V is TRBV6-2 or TRBV6-3 and J is TRBJ2-5; tentatively, D is TRBD2 (6 bases). V lost 5 bases and J lost 5, with 24 bases in between. This CDR3 is 17 amino acids long. Germline assignment: CDR1 MNHEY and CDR2 SVGEGT.

The table lists this clone with a count of one. The chain combines TRBV11-2 with TRBJ1-2, with 10 bases that match TRBD1. From germline, CDR1 is SGHAT and CDR2 FQNNGV. Germline trimming cut 7 bases from V and 4 bases from J; bases unmatched to any gene: 9. This CDR3 is built from 15 residues. CDR3 amino acids: CASTLGTGASYGYTF. The DNA for the CDR3 is TGTGCCAGCACCTTGGGGACAGGGGCCAGCTATGGCTACACCTTC.

This clone was seen only a few times. The chain links TRBV5-6 to TRBJ2-2; a possible D gene is TRBD2 (5 bases). With 0 bases removed from V and 3 bases from J, the gap between germline ends came to 12 bases. The CDR3 sequence is 16 residues long. Germline values: CDR1 SGHDT, CDR2 YYEEEE. The DNA of the CDR3 is TGTGCCAGCAGCTTGGAAATGACTATGTACACCGGGGAGCTGTTTTTT. Residues: CASSLEMTMYTGELFF.

The chain employs TRBV4-3 and TRBJ1-1; TRBD1 matches 7 bases. In germline, CDR1 is LGHNA, CDR2 YSLEER. The trim removed 0 bases at V and 1 base at J, leaving 11 bases unmatched. The CDR3 contains 18 residues. CDR3: CASSQDPLGTATNTEAFF. CDR3 bases: TGCGCCAGCAGCCAAGATCCATTGGGGACAGCCACGAACACTGAAGCTTTCTTT.

This chain connects TRBV27 to TRBJ1-5; 10 nucleotides align to TRBD1. This CDR3 spans 20 amino acids. The V segment lost 5 bases and the J segment 0 bases; nucleotides outside the gene matches: 16. Germline loops: CDR1 MNHEY, CDR2 SMNVEV (reference sequence). In nucleotides, the CDR3 is TGTGCCAGCAGTAGACAGGGGGCGAACCGGGGAATTTATAGCAATCAGCCCCAGCATTTT. Translating it yields CASSRQGANRGIYSNQPQHF.

The CDR3 sequence is CASSPGKGHVEQFF. The CDR3 DNA follows: TGTGCCAGCTCACCAGGGAAGGGTCACGTTGAGCAGTTCTTC. The chain joins TRBV18 to TRBJ2-1, with D uncertain. Germline assignment: CDR1 KGHSH and CDR2 LQKENI. The CDR3 runs to 14 residues. V shed 2 bases and J shed 9 bases, with 14 bases lying between them. Supplemented by reference TRBV18 and TRBJ2-1, the full variable domain reads NAGVMQNPRHLVRRRGQEARLRCSPMKGHSHVYWYRQLPEEGLKFMVYLQKENIIDESGMPKERFSAEFPKEGPSILRIQQVVRGDSAAYFCASSPGKGHVEQFFGPGTRLTVL.

This clone has just one count. The V call is TRBV5-4, the J call TRBJ1-3; D uncertain. This CDR3 has 15 residues. V lost 4 bases and J lost 0, with 11 bases in between. Germline CDR1 reads SGHNT; CDR2 reads YYREEE (reference sequence). CDR3 amino acids: CASSTRDGSGNTIYF. CDR3 bases: TGTGCCAGCAGCACACGTGACGGCTCTGGAAACACCATATATTTT.

The chain carries TRBV18 and TRBJ1-5; maybe TRBD1 (6 bases). V was trimmed by 3 bases and J by 0 bases, leaving 12 bases between them. The CDR3 sequence is 16 residues long. Germline assignment: CDR1 KGHSH and CDR2 LQKENI. The CDR3 bases are TGTGCCAGCTCACCGCCGACAGGAGTTAGCAATCAGCCCCAGCATTTT. Translation: CASSPPTGVSNQPQHF.

The rearrangement links TRBV11-2 to TRBJ1-1; D might be TRBD1 (6 bases). The V end was cut by 5 bases, the J end by 4 bases, with 14 bases between. Germline V gives CDR1 SGHAT, CDR2 FQNNGV. There are 14 residues in the CDR3. The CDR3 reads CASSLRRGGTEAFF. The CDR3 coding sequence is TGTGCCAGCAGCCTTCGCAGGGGTGGCACTGAAGCTTTCTTT.

J is TRBJ2-7 and V is TRBV11-2; TRBD2 is a possible D gene (5 bases). Trimming stripped 1 base from V and 0 bases from J, with 10 bases between. This CDR3 spans 15 amino acids. CDR1 SGHAT and CDR2 FQNNGV come from the germline V gene. CDR3 region: CASSLGLADSYEQYF. DNA of the CDR3: TGTGCCAGCAGCTTAGGTCTAGCAGACTCCTACGAGCAGTACTTC.

The rearrangement joins TRBV20-1 to TRBJ2-3; D gene unclear. This CDR3 has 15 residues. Per germline, CDR1 DFQATT and CDR2 SNEGSKA (reference sequence). V shed 3 bases and J shed 0 bases, with 13 bases lying between them. CDR3 nucleotide sequence: TGCAGTGCTAGTGGTCGGTGGGCTAGCACAGATACGCAGTATTTT. Amino acid sequence: CSASGRWASTDTQYF.

V is TRBV11-2 and J is TRBJ1-1; a weak D match, TRBD1 (6 bases). V was shortened by 5 bases and J by 2 bases, with 15 bases between the two germline ends. CDR1 and CDR2 (germline): SGHAT, FQNNGV. The CDR3 runs 15 residues. The CDR3 protein is CASSQMTGSNTEAFF. The CDR3 DNA is TGTGCCAGCAGCCAGATGACAGGTTCCAACACTGAAGCTTTCTTT.